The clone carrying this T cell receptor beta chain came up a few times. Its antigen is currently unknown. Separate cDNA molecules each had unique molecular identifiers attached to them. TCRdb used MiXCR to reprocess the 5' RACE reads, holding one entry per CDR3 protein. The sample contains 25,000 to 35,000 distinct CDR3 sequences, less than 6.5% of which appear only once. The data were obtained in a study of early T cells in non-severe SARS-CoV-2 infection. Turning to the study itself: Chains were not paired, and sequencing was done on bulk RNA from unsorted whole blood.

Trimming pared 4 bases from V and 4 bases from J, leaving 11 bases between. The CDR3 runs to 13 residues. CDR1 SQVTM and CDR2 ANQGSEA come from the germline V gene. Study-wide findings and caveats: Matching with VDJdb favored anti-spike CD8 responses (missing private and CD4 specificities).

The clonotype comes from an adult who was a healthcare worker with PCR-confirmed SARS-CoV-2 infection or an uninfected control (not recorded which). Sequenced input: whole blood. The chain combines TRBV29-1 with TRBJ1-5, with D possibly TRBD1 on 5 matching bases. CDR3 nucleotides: TGCAGCGTTGCGGGACCTTCTAATCAGCCCCAGCATTTT. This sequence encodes CSVAGPSNQPQHF.